The rows below give T cell receptor beta chains drawn from one sample of a study of post-analysis software for immune sequencing data. TCRdb reanalysed the PCR reads using MiXCR and keeps one entry per CDR3 protein. The data contain under 650,000 distinct CDR3 sequences, 44% of them singletons. The sequencing input was blood. Every receptor here comes from a girl aged 10 to 17 with multiple sclerosis. Each CDR3 is given with its conserved first and last residue. A D gene is named only where the DNA matches it firmly. Clone size is stated in some rows and not others, as once, few, many or a class when expanded.

size: .; V: TRBV5-6; D: TRBD2; J: TRBJ2-5; length: 16; CDR3: CASSSEDSGMGETQYF; DNA: TGTGCCAGCAGCTCCGAGGATAGCGGGATGGGGGAGACCCAGTACTTC
size: few; V: TRBV5-6; D: .; J: TRBJ1-5; length: 13; CDR3: CASSPGVNQPQHF; DNA: TGTGCTAGCAGCCCAGGGGTCAATCAGCCCCAGCATTTT
size: .; V: TRBV14; D: TRBD2; J: TRBJ2-3; length: 16; CDR3: CASSYQTSGSTDTQYF; DNA: TGTGCCAGCAGCTATCAGACTAGCGGGTCCACAGATACGCAGTATTTT
size: .; V: TRBV7-9; D: .; J: TRBJ1-5; length: 14; CDR3: CASSSEFAYQPQHF; DNA: TGTGCCAGCAGCTCGGAATTCGCTTATCAGCCCCAGCATTTT
size: .; V: TRBV10-3; D: .; J: TRBJ1-6; length: 17; CDR3: CAISDPPGLGDGSPLHF; DNA: TGTGCCATCAGTGATCCTCCGGGCCTCGGTGACGGATCACCCCTCCACTTT
size: .; V: TRBV6-1; D: .; J: TRBJ2-7; length: 12; CDR3: CASSEAGGQQYF; DNA: TGTGCCAGCAGTGAAGCAGGGGGACAGCAGTACTTC
size: .; V: TRBV5-1; D: .; J: TRBJ2-7; length: 15; CDR3: CASSLGHVGTYEQYF; DNA: TGCGCCAGCAGCTTGGGACACGTCGGAACCTACGAGCAGTACTTC
size: .; V: TRBV24-1; D: .; J: TRBJ2-3; length: 15; CDR3: CATSTPGMSTDTQYF; DNA: TGTGCCACCAGTACTCCGGGAATGAGCACAGATACGCAGTATTTT
size: .; V: TRBV20-1; D: .; J: TRBJ1-2; length: 15; CDR3: CSARDEKDTSYGYTF; DNA: TGCAGTGCTAGAGATGAGAAGGACACGAGCTATGGCTACACCTTC
size: .; V: TRBV15; D: .; J: TRBJ2-3; length: 16; CDR3: CATSRDRAGSTDTQYF; DNA: TGTGCCACCAGCAGAGATCGGGCAGGGAGCACAGATACGCAGTATTTT
size: .; V: TRBV12-3/TRBV12-4; D: .; J: TRBJ2-1; length: 12; CDR3: CASSLLLYEQFF; DNA: TGTGCCAGCAGTTTGCTATTGTATGAGCAGTTCTTC
size: .; V: TRBV10-3; D: TRBD1; J: TRBJ2-5; length: 14; CDR3: CAKSSGQGQETQYF; DNA: TGTGCCAAGAGTTCGGGACAGGGACAAGAGACCCAGTACTTC
size: few; V: TRBV6-5; D: .; J: TRBJ2-4; length: 13; CDR3: CASSYGPKNIQYF; DNA: TGTGCCAGCAGTTACGGTCCCAAAAACATTCAGTACTTC
size: .; V: TRBV9; D: .; J: TRBJ2-3; length: 15; CDR3: CASSVGVGITDTQYF; DNA: TGTGCCAGCAGCGTAGGGGTAGGGATCACAGATACGCAGTATTTT
size: .; V: TRBV20-1; D: .; J: TRBJ2-5; length: 12; CDR3: CSARDARETQYF; DNA: TGCAGTGCTAGAGATGCGCGAGAGACCCAGTACTTC
size: .; V: TRBV12-3/TRBV12-4; D: TRBD1; J: TRBJ1-4; length: 15; CDR3: CASSLGDRTNEKLFF; DNA: TGTGCCAGCAGTTTAGGGGACAGAACTAATGAAAAACTGTTTTTT
size: .; V: TRBV12-3/TRBV12-4; D: .; J: TRBJ2-7; length: 14; CDR3: CASSQGPGSYEQYF; DNA: TGTGCCAGCAGCCAGGGTCCCGGTTCCTACGAGCAGTACTTC
size: .; V: TRBV20-1; D: .; J: TRBJ2-4; length: 15; CDR3: CSASGLQGSKNIQYF; DNA: TGCAGTGCTAGTGGACTCCAAGGTTCCAAAAACATTCAGTACTTC
size: .; V: TRBV24-1; D: TRBD2; J: TRBJ2-1; length: 15; CDR3: CATSGPGTSRNEQFF; DNA: TGTGCCACCAGTGGTCCCGGGACTAGTCGGAATGAGCAGTTCTTC
size: .; V: TRBV5-1; D: .; J: TRBJ2-2; length: 15; CDR3: CASSPGQPNTGELFF; DNA: TGCGCCAGCAGCCCTGGACAGCCGAACACCGGGGAGCTGTTTTTT
size: .; V: TRBV5-6; D: TRBD2; J: TRBJ2-1; length: 18; CDR3: CASSYTSGRASSYNGQFF; DNA: TGTGCCAGCAGCTACACTAGCGGGAGGGCCTCCTCCTACAATGGGCAGTTCTTC
size: .; V: TRBV12-3/TRBV12-4; D: TRBD2; J: TRBJ2-1; length: 18; CDR3: CASSLVVRTSIRVQEQFF; DNA: TGTGCCAGCAGTTTAGTAGTCAGGACTAGCATAAGAGTCCAGGAGCAGTTCTTC
size: once; V: TRBV3-1; D: .; J: TRBJ1-4; length: 13; CDR3: CAGSQVISEKLFF; DNA: TGTGCCGGCAGCCAAGTGATAAGTGAAAAACTGTTTTTT
size: .; V: TRBV11-2; D: .; J: TRBJ1-2; length: 13; CDR3: CASSPGLTYGYTF; DNA: TGTGCCAGCAGCCCGGGGCTGACCTATGGCTACACCTTC
size: few; V: TRBV15; D: .; J: TRBJ1-2; length: 14; CDR3: CATSDQGRGNGYTF; DNA: TGTGCCACCAGCGACCAGGGCAGGGGAAATGGCTACACCTTC
size: .; V: TRBV5-1; D: .; J: TRBJ2-5; length: 16; CDR3: CASSPSTLTIIETQYF; DNA: TGCGCCAGCAGCCCATCGACACTGACTATTATAGAGACCCAGTACTTC
size: .; V: TRBV29-1; D: .; J: TRBJ2-5; length: 15; CDR3: CSVKPSGGGGETQYF; DNA: TGCAGCGTGAAACCATCCGGAGGTGGGGGAGAGACCCAGTACTTC
size: .; V: TRBV5-1; D: TRBD1; J: TRBJ2-7; length: 13; CDR3: CASRGQGAQEQYF; DNA: TGCGCCAGCCGAGGACAGGGGGCGCAGGAGCAGTACTTC
size: once; V: TRBV7-9; D: .; J: TRBJ1-2; length: 14; CDR3: CASSPKVQVYGYTF; DNA: TGTGCCAGCAGCCCTAAGGTTCAGGTCTATGGCTACACCTTC
size: .; V: TRBV4-1; D: .; J: TRBJ2-3; length: 15; CDR3: CASSPTGGFADTQYF; DNA: TGCGCCAGCAGCCCCACTGGGGGATTTGCAGATACGCAGTATTTT
size: .; V: TRBV2; D: .; J: TRBJ2-3; length: 13; CDR3: CAREGTGGDTQYF; DNA: TGTGCCCGTGAAGGGACTGGTGGAGATACGCAGTATTTT
size: .; V: TRBV13; D: .; J: TRBJ1-2; length: 14; CDR3: CASFKPPRDYGCTF; DNA: TGTGCCAGCTTTAAGCCCCCCAGGGATTATGGCTGCACCTTC
size: .; V: TRBV5-1; D: .; J: TRBJ2-7; length: 14; CDR3: CASTTLPGFGEQYF; DNA: TGCGCCAGCACGACGTTACCAGGGTTCGGTGAGCAGTACTTC
size: many; V: TRBV27; D: .; J: TRBJ2-1; length: 15; CDR3: CASGRAPGAYNEQFF; DNA: TGTGCCAGCGGCAGAGCTCCCGGGGCCTACAATGAGCAGTTCTTC
size: few; V: TRBV4-1; D: TRBD1; J: TRBJ2-7; length: 15; CDR3: CASSQEDRAAYEQYF; DNA: TGCGCCAGCAGCCAAGAGGACAGGGCAGCCTACGAGCAGTACTTC
size: .; V: TRBV29-1; D: .; J: TRBJ1-2; length: 12; CDR3: CSVRGASYGYTF; DNA: TGCAGCGTTCGAGGGGCCTCCTATGGCTACACCTTC
size: .; V: TRBV12-3/TRBV12-4; D: TRBD2; J: TRBJ2-3; length: 16; CDR3: CASSFRSGRHTDTQYF; DNA: TGTGCCAGCAGTTTCCGTAGCGGGAGGCACACAGATACGCAGTATTTT
size: many; V: TRBV7-6; D: .; J: TRBJ2-5; length: 11; CDR3: CASSLAGTQYF; DNA: TGTGCCAGCAGCTTAGCGGGGACCCAGTACTTC
size: .; V: TRBV20-1; D: .; J: TRBJ1-6; length: 14; CDR3: CSANVQGRLSPLHF; DNA: TGCAGTGCTAATGTCCAGGGAAGGCTTTCACCCCTCCACTTT
size: .; V: TRBV19; D: .; J: TRBJ2-1; length: 16; CDR3: CASSIGGRGTYNEQFF; DNA: TGTGCCAGTAGTATAGGGGGACGGGGGACCTACAATGAGCAGTTCTTC
size: .; V: TRBV5-1; D: TRBD2; J: TRBJ2-7; length: 16; CDR3: CASSLRTSGESYEQYF; DNA: TGCGCCAGCAGCCTAAGGACTAGCGGGGAATCCTACGAGCAGTACTTC
size: .; V: TRBV12-1; D: .; J: TRBJ2-7; length: 15; CDR3: CASSFQVTRTYEQYF; DNA: TGTGCCAGCAGCTTTCAGGTTACCAGGACCTACGAGCAGTACTTC
size: few; V: TRBV3-1; D: TRBD2; J: TRBJ2-5; length: 15; CDR3: CASSSRTSGLETQYF; DNA: TGTGCCAGCAGCTCAAGGACTAGCGGGCTGGAGACCCAGTACTTC
size: .; V: TRBV29-1; D: .; J: TRBJ2-3; length: 18; CDR3: CSVESPLTPGAVTDTQYF; DNA: TGCAGCGTTGAGAGCCCCCTCACACCGGGGGCAGTCACAGATACGCAGTATTTT
size: few; V: TRBV5-5; D: TRBD1; J: TRBJ2-5; length: 13; CDR3: CASTWTGEETQYF; DNA: TGTGCCAGCACCTGGACAGGGGAAGAGACCCAGTACTTC
size: .; V: TRBV20-1; D: TRBD1; J: TRBJ2-1; length: 13; CDR3: CSATRTGHGEQFF; DNA: TGCAGTGCGACTCGGACAGGGCATGGAGAGCAGTTCTTC
size: few; V: TRBV5-6; D: .; J: TRBJ1-4; length: 15; CDR3: CASSSPRDLNEKLFF; DNA: TGTGCCAGCAGCTCGCCCCGGGACCTAAATGAAAAACTGTTTTTT
size: .; V: TRBV7-2; D: TRBD1; J: TRBJ2-3; length: 15; CDR3: CASSMQGASGDTQYF; DNA: TGTGCCAGCAGTATGCAGGGGGCCTCCGGCGATACGCAGTATTTT
size: .; V: TRBV29-1; D: .; J: TRBJ2-3; length: 13; CDR3: CGVEWVSTDTQYF; DNA: TGCGGCGTTGAATGGGTTAGCACAGATACGCAGTATTTT